The 20 T cell receptor beta chains below all came from one sample that was sequenced in a study of blood T cell repertoires in COVID-19. Repertoires were generated with immunoSEQ multiplex PCR, while TCRdb's copy carries only in-frame clones and drops some. The table lists around 290,000 clones, around 90% of them singletons. Sequencing was carried out using PBMCs or T cells enriched from blood (not recorded which). These receptors were collected from a woman aged 25 to 45 who had recovered from COVID-19.

This clone was recorded only once. The genes are TRBV5-1 and TRBJ2-3; a weak D match, TRBD1 (6 bases). The germline V and J ends were trimmed by 5 bases and 4 bases, with 17 bases remaining between them. The CDR3 spans 15 residues. Germline V gives CDR1 SGHRS, CDR2 YFSETQ. The CDR3 is CASSPGTSASDTQYF. The CDR3, as DNA: TGCGCCAGCAGTCCCGGGACAAGCGCGTCAGATACGCAGTATTTT.

The chain is built from TRBV2 and TRBJ2-1, with D tentatively TRBD1 (6 bases). Deletions cut 7 bases from V and 3 bases from J, with 13 bases between. CDR1 and CDR2 (germline): SNHLY, FYNNEI. The CDR3 covers 14 residues. The CDR3 bases are TGTGCCAGCATAGGGACAAACAACTACAATGAGCAGTTCTTC. It is translated as CASIGTNNYNEQFF.

This clone was picked up one time. The gene calls are TRBV7-3 and TRBJ2-1, with 12 nucleotides matching TRBD2. The CDR3 is 15 amino acids. Germline lookup yields CDR1 SGHTA and CDR2 FQGTGA. V shed 2 bases, J shed 4 bases, and the junction held 0 bases outside the gene matches. CDR3 DNA sequence: TGTGCCAGCAGCTTACTAGCGGGAGGGTACAATGAGCAGTTCTTC. It is translated as CASSLLAGGYNEQFF.

V is TRBV5-1 and J is TRBJ2-1, with 10 positions matching TRBD2. Germline assignment: CDR1 SGHRS and CDR2 YFSETQ. Unmatched junction bases numbered 3, after V lost 1 base and J lost 5 bases. The CDR3 has 15 amino acids. The CDR3 is CASSLLGLANNEQFF. CDR3 sequence (DNA): TGCGCCAGCAGCTTGTTGGGACTAGCGAACAATGAGCAGTTCTTC.

This clone was observed a few times. This chain uses TRBV6-2 or TRBV6-3 with TRBJ2-1; the match to TRBD1 covers 9 bases. The CDR3 is 15 residues long. Unmatched junction bases numbered 8, after V lost 5 bases and J lost 6 bases. CDR1 MNHEY and CDR2 SVGEGT come from the germline V gene. CDR3 sequence: CASSLGQGSFNEQFF. The CDR3 DNA follows: TGTGCCAGCAGTCTGGGACAGGGTAGTTTCAATGAGCAGTTCTTC.

The rearrangement links TRBV6-5 to TRBJ2-7, with 11 bases matching TRBD2. Germline values: CDR1 MNHEY, CDR2 SVGAGI. The CDR3 runs 15 residues. V shed 4 bases, J shed 3 bases, and the junction held 5 bases outside the gene matches. CDR3 sequence: CASSSPTSGSYEQYF. The CDR3 coding sequence is TGTGCCAGCAGTTCCCCAACTAGCGGGAGCTACGAGCAGTACTTC.

The chain has TRBV5-1 and TRBJ1-3; no clear D. This CDR3 is 17 amino acids long. V lost 0 bases, J lost 4 bases, and 17 bases lay in between. Germline CDR1 is SGHRS and CDR2 is YFSETQ. CDR3 protein: CASSLVAGNIGGNTIYF. The CDR3 DNA reads as TGCGCCAGCAGCTTGGTTGCGGGGAATATCGGAGGAAACACCATATATTTT.

The chain carries TRBV7-2 and TRBJ2-7; D might be TRBD1 (6 bases). Trimming pared 1 base from V and 4 bases from J, leaving 14 bases between. The CDR3 runs 15 residues. Germline-derived CDR1 and CDR2 are SGHTA and FQGNSA. The CDR3 region has the DNA TGTGCCAGCAGCTTAGTAGGGGGAATTTCATACGAGCAGTACTTC. Protein product: CASSLVGGISYEQYF.

This rearrangement joins TRBV6-5 to TRBJ2-4; possible D gene TRBD1, 5 bases. V lost 10 bases to trimming and J lost 4 bases, with 5 bases between them. This CDR3 has 10 amino acids. Germline values: CDR1 MNHEY, CDR2 SVGAGI. The CDR3 loop reads CATGKNIQYF. In DNA form, the CDR3 reads TGTGCCACAGGGAAAAACATTCAGTACTTC.

The CDR3 sequence: CASSSGLAQETQYF. In DNA, the CDR3 is TGTGCCAGCAGCTCGGGACTGGCACAAGAGACCCAGTACTTC. The chain combines TRBV13 with TRBJ2-5; D is possibly TRBD2 (6 bases). Germline V gives CDR1 PRHDT, CDR2 FYEKMQ (reference sequence). The V end lost 4 bases, the J end lost 2 bases, and 11 bases lay between the germline ends. The CDR3 is 14 amino acids.

The gene calls are TRBV4-3 and TRBJ2-2, with 7 nucleotides matching TRBD1. Per the germline V gene, CDR1 is LGHNA and CDR2 is YSLEER. The ends lost 4 bases at V and 0 bases at J; junction bases unmatched: 2. The CDR3 spans 15 residues. The CDR3 DNA is TGCGCCAGCAGCCGGGGGACAGCGAACACCGGGGAGCTGTTTTTT. Its protein is CASSRGTANTGELFF.

The chain couples TRBV15 to TRBJ1-4; 8 positions agree with TRBD1. CDR3 length: 17 amino acids. Germline trimming cut 0 bases from V and 8 bases from J; bases unmatched to any gene: 11. The germline CDR1 and CDR2 sequences are LNHNV and YYDKDF (reference sequence). This CDR3 reads CATSRELWTGSGEKLFF. CDR3 sequence (DNA): TGTGCCACCAGCAGAGAGTTATGGACAGGGTCGGGAGAAAAACTGTTTTTT.

This sequence joins TRBV29-1 and TRBJ2-5; D gene uncertain. CDR1 is SQVTM and CDR2 is ANQGSEA in the germline V gene. Trimming took 2 bases from V and 5 from J, leaving 9 bases between them. The CDR3 spans 12 residues. CDR3 DNA: TGCAGCGTTGAAAGAGTTGGTGAGACCCAGTACTTC. This codes for CSVERVGETQYF.

This clone was recorded a few times. The J gene is TRBJ1-1, the V gene TRBV5-4, with 7 bases that match TRBD1. The CDR3 has 12 amino acids. V was pared by 4 bases and J by 6 bases, with 3 bases of the junction left unmatched. The germline V gene encodes CDR1 SGHNT and CDR2 YYREEE (reference sequence). Here the CDR3 DNA reads TGTGCCAGCAGCGGTACAGGGGCTGAAGCTTTCTTT. Amino acids: CASSGTGAEAFF.

This clone was picked up a small number of times. The chain links TRBV7-8 to TRBJ2-5; tentative D call: TRBD1 (5 bases). Trimming removed 1 base from V and 5 bases from J, with 17 bases in between. This CDR3 spans 16 amino acids. Looked up from germline, CDR1 is SGHVS and CDR2 is FQNEAQ. CDR3 sequence reads: CASSLGFSTSGETQYF. The CDR3 coding sequence is TGTGCCAGCAGCTTAGGTTTCTCGACCTCAGGGGAGACCCAGTACTTC.

V is TRBV7-9 and J is TRBJ1-4; 7 bases fit TRBD1. Germline-derived CDR1 and CDR2 are SEHNR and FQNEAQ (reference sequence). V lost 1 base to trimming and J lost 1 base; unmatched junction nucleotides: 6. The CDR3 is 17 residues long. This CDR3 reads CASSLVTGVRTNEKLFF. The CDR3, as DNA: TGTGCCAGCAGCTTAGTAACAGGGGTTAGAACTAATGAAAAACTGTTTTTT.

The sample holds one count of this clone. The rearrangement links TRBV28 to TRBJ1-6; 9 bases agree with TRBD1. Per germline, CDR1 MDHEN and CDR2 SYDVKM. The CDR3 extends over 17 amino acids. V shed 5 bases and J 2 bases; nucleotides not matched to a gene: 7. As DNA, the CDR3 is TGTGCCAGCAGTGAACTTGGGACAGGGCCCTATAATTCACCCCTCCACTTT. Its protein product is CASSELGTGPYNSPLHF.

The V call is TRBV9, the J call TRBJ1-4; no clear D. CDR1 is SGDLS, CDR2 YYNGEE, per germline. There are 14 residues in the CDR3. Trimming took off 3 bases at V and 7 bases at J, with 13 bases between the two ends. The CDR3 nucleotides read TGTGCCAGCAGCGCGAGTGGTTCTGGTGAAAAACTGTTTTTT. It yields the protein CASSASGSGEKLFF.

This chain joins TRBV24-1 and TRBJ1-1; D is possibly TRBD1 (6 bases). This CDR3 is built from 14 residues. V dropped 7 bases and J dropped 1 base, with 12 bases sitting between them. Germline CDR1 KGHDR, CDR2 SFDVKD. The CDR3 protein is CATRRGGENTEAFF. CDR3 coding DNA: TGTGCCACCAGGAGAGGGGGAGAGAACACTGAAGCTTTCTTT.

This clone was observed once. This chain uses TRBV27 with TRBJ2-1; 8 nucleotides agree with TRBD2. Per the germline V gene, CDR1 is MNHEY and CDR2 is SMNVEV (reference sequence). This CDR3 is built from 16 residues. V trimming: 0 bases; J trimming: 4 bases; junction bases outside the gene matches: 5. This CDR3 is CASSLSGLGGYNEQFF. CDR3 sequence (DNA): TGTGCCAGCAGTTTATCGGGACTAGGAGGGTACAATGAGCAGTTCTTC.